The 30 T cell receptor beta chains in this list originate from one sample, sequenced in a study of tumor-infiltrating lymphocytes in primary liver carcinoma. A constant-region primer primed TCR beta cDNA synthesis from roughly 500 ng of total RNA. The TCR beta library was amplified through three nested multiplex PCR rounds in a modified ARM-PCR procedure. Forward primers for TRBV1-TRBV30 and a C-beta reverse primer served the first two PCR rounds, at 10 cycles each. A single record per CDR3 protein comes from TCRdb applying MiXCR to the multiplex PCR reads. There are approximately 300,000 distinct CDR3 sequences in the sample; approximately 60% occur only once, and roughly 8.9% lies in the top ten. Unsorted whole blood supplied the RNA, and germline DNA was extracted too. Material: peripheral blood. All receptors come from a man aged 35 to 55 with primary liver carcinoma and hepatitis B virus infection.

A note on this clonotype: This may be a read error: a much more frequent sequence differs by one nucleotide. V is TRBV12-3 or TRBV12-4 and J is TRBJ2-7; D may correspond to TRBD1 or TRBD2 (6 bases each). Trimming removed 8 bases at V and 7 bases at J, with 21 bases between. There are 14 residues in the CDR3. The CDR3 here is CASGSSGRGQEQYF. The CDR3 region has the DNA TGTGCCAGCGGATCCAGCGGGCGGGGACAAGAGCAGTACTTC.

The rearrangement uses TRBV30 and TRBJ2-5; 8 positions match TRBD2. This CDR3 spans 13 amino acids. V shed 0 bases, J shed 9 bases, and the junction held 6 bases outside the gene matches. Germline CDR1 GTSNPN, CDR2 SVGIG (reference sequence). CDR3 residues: CAWSVAGGESQYF. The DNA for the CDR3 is TGTGCCTGGAGTGTAGCCGGGGGGGAGTCCCAGTACTTC. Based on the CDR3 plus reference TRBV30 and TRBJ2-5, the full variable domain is SQTIHQWPATLVQPVGSPLSLECTVEGTSNPNLYWYRQAAGRGLQLLFYSVGIGQISSEVPQNLSASRPQDRQFILSSKKLLLSDSGFYLCAWSVAGGESQYFGPGTRLLVL.

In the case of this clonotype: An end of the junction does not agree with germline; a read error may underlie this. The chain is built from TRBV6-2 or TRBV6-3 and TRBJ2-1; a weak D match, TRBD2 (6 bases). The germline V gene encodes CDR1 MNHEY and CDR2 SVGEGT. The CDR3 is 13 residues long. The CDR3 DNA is TGTGCCAGTAGCAGGGACTCCTACAATGAGCAGTCCTTC. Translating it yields CASSRDSYNEQSF.

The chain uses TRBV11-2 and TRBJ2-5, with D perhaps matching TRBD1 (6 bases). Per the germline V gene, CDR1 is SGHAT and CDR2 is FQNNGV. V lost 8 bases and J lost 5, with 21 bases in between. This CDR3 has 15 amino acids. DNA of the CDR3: TGTGCCAGCGGCCCTCCGGGACACCCCCAGGAGACCCAGTACTTC. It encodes CASGPPGHPQETQYF.

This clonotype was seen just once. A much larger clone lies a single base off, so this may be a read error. The CDR3 protein is CASSYSVNRDEKMFF. CDR3 bases: TGTGCCAGCAGTTACTCGGTAAACAGGGATGAAAAAATGTTTTTT. The genes are TRBV6-5 and TRBJ1-4, with a weak D call TRBD1 (6 bases). Germline V gene lookup returns CDR1 MNHEY and CDR2 SVGAGI. The CDR3 runs 15 residues.

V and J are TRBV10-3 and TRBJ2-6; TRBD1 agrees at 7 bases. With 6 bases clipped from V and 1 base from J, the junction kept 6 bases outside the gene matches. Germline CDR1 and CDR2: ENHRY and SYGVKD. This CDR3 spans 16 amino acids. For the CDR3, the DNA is TGTGCCATCAGCGGCGACAGGGCTTCTGGGGCCAACGTCCTGACTTTC. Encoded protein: CAISGDRASGANVLTF.

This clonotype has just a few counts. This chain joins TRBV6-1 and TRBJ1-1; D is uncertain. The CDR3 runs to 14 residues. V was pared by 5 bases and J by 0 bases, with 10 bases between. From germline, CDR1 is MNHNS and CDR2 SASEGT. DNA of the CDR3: TGTGCCAGCAGTCCCACCCGATTGAACACTGAAGCTTTCTTT. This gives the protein CASSPTRLNTEAFF.

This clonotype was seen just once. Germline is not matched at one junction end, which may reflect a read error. In DNA form, the CDR3 reads TGTGCCAGAAGCTCCACAGGGAGCGGGAGCTCCTACAATGAGCAGTTCTTC. It yields the protein CARSSTGSGSSYNEQFF. The chain employs TRBV5-6 and TRBJ2-1; 8 bases agree with TRBD2. CDR1 SGHDT and CDR2 YYEEEE come from the germline V gene. The CDR3 covers 17 residues.

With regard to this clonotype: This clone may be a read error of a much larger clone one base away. CDR3 nucleotides: TGCAGCGTTGATATGGGTAGCACTGAAGCTTTCTTT. It specifies CSVDMGSTEAFF. The gene calls are TRBV29-1 and TRBJ1-1, with unresolved D. Germline CDR1 and CDR2: SQVTM and ANQGSEA. This CDR3 is 12 amino acids long. Trimming cost V 3 bases and J 4 bases, with 9 bases left between them.

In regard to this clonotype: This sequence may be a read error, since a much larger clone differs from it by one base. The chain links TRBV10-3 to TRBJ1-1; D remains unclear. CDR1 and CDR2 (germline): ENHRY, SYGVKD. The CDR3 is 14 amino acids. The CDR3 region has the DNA TGTGCCTTCAGTGATATAAGACGGGACACTGAAGCTTTCTTT. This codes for CAFSDIRRDTEAFF.

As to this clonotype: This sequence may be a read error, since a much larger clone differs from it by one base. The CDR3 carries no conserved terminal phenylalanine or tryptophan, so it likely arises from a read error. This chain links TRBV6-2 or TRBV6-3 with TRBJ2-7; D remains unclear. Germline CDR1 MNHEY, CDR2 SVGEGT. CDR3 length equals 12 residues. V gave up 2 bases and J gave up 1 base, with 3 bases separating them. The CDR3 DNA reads TGTGCCAGCAGTTACCCGTCCTACGAGCAGTACCTC. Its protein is CASSYPSYEQYL.

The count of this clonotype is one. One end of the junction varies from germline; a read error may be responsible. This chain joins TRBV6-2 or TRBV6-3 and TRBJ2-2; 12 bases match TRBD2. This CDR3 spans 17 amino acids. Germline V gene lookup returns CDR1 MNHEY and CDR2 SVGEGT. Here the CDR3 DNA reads TGTGCCAGCAGTTACCTAGCGGGGGGGCCAGACACCGGGAAGCTGTTTTTT. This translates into CASSYLAGGPDTGKLFF.

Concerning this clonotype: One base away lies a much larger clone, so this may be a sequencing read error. CDR3 residues: CASSQDYPLNNEQFF. The DNA of the CDR3 is TGCGCCAGCAGCCAAGACTACCCTCTCAACAATGAGCAGTTCTTC. The rearrangement joins TRBV4-3 to TRBJ2-1; no clear D. The CDR3 sequence is 15 residues long. Per the germline V gene, CDR1 is LGHNA and CDR2 is YSLEER. Trimming shortened V by 0 bases and J by 5 bases, and 11 bases separated the two germline ends.

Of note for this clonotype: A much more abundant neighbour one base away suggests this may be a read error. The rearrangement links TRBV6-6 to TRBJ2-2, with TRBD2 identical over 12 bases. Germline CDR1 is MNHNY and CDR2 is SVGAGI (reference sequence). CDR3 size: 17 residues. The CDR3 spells CAGSYSGTSGLTGELFF. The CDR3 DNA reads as TGTGCCGGCAGTTACTCAGGGACTAGCGGGCTCACCGGGGAGCTGTTTTTT.

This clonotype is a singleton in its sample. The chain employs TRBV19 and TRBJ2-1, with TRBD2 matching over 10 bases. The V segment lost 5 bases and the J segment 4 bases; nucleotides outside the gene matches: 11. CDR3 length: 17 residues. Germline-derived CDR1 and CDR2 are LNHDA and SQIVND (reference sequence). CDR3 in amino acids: CASSARGSGRQYNEQFF. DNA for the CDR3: TGTGCCAGTAGTGCCCGGGGTAGCGGGAGGCAATACAATGAGCAGTTCTTC.

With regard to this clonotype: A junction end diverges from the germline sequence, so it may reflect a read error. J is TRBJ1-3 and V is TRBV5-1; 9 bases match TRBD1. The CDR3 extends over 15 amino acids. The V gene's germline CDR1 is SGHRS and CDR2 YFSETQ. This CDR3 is CASSFTGGSGDTIYF. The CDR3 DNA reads TGCGCCAGCAGCTTCACAGGGGGCTCTGGAGACACCATATATTTT.

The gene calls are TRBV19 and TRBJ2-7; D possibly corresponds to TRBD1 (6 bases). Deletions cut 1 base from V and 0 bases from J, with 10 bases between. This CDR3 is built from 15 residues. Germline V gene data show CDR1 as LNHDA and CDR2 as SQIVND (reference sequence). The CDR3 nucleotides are TGTGCCAGTAGTATAGCAGGGGTGAGCTCCTACGAGCAGTACTTC. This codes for CASSIAGVSSYEQYF.

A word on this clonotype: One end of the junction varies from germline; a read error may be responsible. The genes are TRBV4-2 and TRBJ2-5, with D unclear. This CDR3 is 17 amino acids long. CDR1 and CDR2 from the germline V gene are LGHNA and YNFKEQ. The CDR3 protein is CASSQEGTDTYQETQNF. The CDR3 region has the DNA TGTGCCAGCAGCCAAGAAGGTACGGATACGTACCAAGAGACCCAGAACTTC.

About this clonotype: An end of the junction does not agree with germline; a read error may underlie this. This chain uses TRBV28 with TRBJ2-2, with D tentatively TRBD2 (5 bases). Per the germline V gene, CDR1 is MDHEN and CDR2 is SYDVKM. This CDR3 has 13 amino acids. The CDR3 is CAISQLATGELFF. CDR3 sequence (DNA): TGTGCCATCAGTCAGCTAGCTACCGGGGAGCTGTTTTTT.

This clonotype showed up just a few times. The CDR3 nucleotides are TGTGCCTGGAGGGTGACAGGGCTGGGGAACACTGAAGCTTTCTTT. As protein: CAWRVTGLGNTEAFF. This rearrangement joins TRBV30 to TRBJ1-1; 7 bases align to TRBD1. Germline V gene lookup returns CDR1 GTSNPN and CDR2 SVGIG (reference sequence). The CDR3 sequence is 15 residues long. J was trimmed by 1 base and V by 3 bases; bases with no gene match: 8.

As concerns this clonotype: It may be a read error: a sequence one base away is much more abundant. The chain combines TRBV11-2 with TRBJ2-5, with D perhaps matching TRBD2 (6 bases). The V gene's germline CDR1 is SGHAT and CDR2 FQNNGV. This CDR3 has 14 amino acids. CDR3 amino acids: CASSFLRGGGEQSF. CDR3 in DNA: TGTGCCAGCAGCTTTCTGCGGGGCGGCGGGGAGCAGTCCTTC.

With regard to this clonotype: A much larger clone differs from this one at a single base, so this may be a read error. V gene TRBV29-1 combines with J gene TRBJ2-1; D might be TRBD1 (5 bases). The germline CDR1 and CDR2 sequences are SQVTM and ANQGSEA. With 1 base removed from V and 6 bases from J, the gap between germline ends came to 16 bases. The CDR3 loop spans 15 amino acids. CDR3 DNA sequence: TGCAGCGTTGAAGGCCCGGACATTTCGAGCAATGAGCAGTTCTTC. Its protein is CSVEGPDISSNEQFF.

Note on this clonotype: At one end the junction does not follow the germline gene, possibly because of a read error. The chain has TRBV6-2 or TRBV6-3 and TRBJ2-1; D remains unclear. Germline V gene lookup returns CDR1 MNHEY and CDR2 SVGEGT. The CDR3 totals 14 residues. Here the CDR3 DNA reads TGTGCCAGCGCCCGAGACGGACCAGACAATGAGCTGTTCTTC. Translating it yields CASARDGPDNELFF.

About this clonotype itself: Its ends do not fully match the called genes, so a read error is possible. CDR3 bases: TGTGCCTGCAGTCAGGGAACCTACGAGCAGTACTTC. Its translation is CACSQGTYEQYF. The V gene is TRBV7-9, the J gene TRBJ2-7, with a possible D match to TRBD1 (5 bases). Germline CDR1 is SEHNR and CDR2 is FQNEAQ (reference sequence). The CDR3 runs to 12 residues.

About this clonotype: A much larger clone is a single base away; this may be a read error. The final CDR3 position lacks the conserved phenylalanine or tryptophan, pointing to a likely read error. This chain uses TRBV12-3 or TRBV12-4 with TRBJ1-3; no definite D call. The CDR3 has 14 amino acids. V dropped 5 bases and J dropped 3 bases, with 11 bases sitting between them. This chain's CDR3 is CASSPQSHGNTIYL. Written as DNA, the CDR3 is TGTGCCAGCAGTCCCCAGAGTCATGGAAACACCATATATCTT.

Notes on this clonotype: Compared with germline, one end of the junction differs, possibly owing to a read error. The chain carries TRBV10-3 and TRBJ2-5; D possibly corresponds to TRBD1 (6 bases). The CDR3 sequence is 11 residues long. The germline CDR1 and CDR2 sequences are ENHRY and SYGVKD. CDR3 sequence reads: CTISGGGPLSF. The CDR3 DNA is TGTACCATCAGTGGGGGCGGGCCTCTGTCCTTC.

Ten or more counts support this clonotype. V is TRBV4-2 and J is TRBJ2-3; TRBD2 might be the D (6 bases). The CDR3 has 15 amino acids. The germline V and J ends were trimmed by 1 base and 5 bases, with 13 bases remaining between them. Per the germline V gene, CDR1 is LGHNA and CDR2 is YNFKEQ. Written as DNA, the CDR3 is TGTGCCAGCAGCCAAGGTTTGGAGGGTGGAGATACGCAGTATTTT. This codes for CASSQGLEGGDTQYF.

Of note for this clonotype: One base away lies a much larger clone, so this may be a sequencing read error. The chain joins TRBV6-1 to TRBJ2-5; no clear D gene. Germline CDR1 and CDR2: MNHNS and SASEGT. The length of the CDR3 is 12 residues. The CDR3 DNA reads TGTTCCAGCAGTACCGGACCGTTTACCCAGTACTTC. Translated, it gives CSSSTGPFTQYF.

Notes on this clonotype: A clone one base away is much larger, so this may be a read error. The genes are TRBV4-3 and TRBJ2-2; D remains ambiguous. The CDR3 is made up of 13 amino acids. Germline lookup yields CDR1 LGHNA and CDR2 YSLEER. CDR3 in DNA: TGCGCCAGCAGCCTGGTTACAACCGAGGAGCTGTTTTTT. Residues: CASSLVTTEELFF.

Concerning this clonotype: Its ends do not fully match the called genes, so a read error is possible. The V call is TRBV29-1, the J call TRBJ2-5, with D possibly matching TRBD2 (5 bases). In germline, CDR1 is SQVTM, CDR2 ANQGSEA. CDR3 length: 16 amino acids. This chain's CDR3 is CSVERGVGWPHETQYF. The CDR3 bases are TGTAGCGTTGAACGGGGAGTGGGTTGGCCCCATGAGACCCAGTACTTC.